The clone carrying this T cell receptor (beta chain) has more than one count but fewer than ten. Its antigen is unidentified. These data originate in a study of beta chain features in type 1 diabetes. Study background: The study found patients and healthy donors alike in age, gender and cell yields. Points from the study as a whole: In comparison with healthy donors, patients had naive, central memory and Treg TCRB repertoires that appeared more similar.

Since all of the isolated RNA was reverse transcribed, expressed TCRB transcripts were what got sequenced. Generated by immunoSEQ multiplex PCR, the TCRdb table keeps only in-frame clones and is missing some. The repertoire holds approximately 340,000 clones, with around 15% as singletons. The CDR3 covers 13 residues. Germline-derived CDR1 and CDR2 are LGHNA and YSLEER. Between the trimmed V and J ends, which lost 0 bases and 12 bases, there was a span of 11 bases. Sequencing used naive CD4+ T cells from blood. The source is a woman aged 18-29 years in good health. The chain has TRBV4-3 and TRBJ1-4; D is perhaps TRBD1 (5 bases). The CDR3 sequence: CASSQDRDAELFF. CDR3 nucleotide sequence: TGCGCCAGCAGCCAAGACAGGGATGCAGAACTGTTTTTT.